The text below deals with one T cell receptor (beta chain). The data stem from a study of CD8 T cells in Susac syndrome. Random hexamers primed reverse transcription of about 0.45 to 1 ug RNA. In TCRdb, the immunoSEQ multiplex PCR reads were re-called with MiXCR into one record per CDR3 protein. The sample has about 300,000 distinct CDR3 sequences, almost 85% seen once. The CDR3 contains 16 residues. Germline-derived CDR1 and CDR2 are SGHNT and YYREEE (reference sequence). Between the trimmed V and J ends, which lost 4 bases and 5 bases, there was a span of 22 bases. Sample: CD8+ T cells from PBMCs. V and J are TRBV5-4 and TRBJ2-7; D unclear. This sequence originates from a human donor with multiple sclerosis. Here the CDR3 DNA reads TGTGCCAGCAGCATCCTATATGGGCCCCTCGGAAACGAGCAGTACTTC. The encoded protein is CASSILYGPLGNEQYF.